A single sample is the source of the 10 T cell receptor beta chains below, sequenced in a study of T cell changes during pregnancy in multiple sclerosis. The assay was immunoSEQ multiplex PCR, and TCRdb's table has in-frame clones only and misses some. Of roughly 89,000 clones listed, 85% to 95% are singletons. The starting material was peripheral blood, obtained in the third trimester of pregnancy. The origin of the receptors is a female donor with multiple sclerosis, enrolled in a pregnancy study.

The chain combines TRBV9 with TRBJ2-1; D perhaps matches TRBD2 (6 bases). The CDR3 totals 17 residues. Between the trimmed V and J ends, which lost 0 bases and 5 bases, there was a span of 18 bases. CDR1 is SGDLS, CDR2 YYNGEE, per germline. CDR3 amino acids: CASSVGALGTGDNEQFF. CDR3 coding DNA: TGTGCCAGCAGCGTAGGGGCTCTGGGGACTGGAGACAATGAGCAGTTCTTC.

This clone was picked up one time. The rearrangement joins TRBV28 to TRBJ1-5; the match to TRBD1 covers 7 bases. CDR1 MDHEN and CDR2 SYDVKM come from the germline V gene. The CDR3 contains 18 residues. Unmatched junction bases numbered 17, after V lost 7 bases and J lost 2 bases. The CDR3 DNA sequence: TGTGCCAGCACCGGCCAGGACAGGCATCAGCCGGGCAATCAGCCCCAGCATTTT. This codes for CASTGQDRHQPGNQPQHF.

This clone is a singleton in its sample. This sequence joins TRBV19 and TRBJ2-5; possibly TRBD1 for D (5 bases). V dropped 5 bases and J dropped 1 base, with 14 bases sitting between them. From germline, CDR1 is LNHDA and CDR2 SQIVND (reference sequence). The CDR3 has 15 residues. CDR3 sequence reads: CASSPLGQFQETQYF. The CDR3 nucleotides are TGTGCCAGTAGTCCGCTGGGGCAGTTCCAAGAGACCCAGTACTTC.

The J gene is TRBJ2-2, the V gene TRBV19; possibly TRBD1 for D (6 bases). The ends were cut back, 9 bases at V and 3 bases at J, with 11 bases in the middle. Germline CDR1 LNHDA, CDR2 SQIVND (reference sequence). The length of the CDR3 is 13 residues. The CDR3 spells CASRDTHTGELFF. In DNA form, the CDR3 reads TGTGCCAGCCGGGACACCCACACCGGGGAGCTGTTTTTT. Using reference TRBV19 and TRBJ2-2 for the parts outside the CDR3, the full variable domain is DGGITQSPKYLFRKEGQNVTLSCEQNLNHDAMYWYRQDPGQGLRLIYYSQIVNDFQKGDIAEGYSVSREKKESFPLTVTSAQKNPTAFYLCASRDTHTGELFFGEGSRLTVL.

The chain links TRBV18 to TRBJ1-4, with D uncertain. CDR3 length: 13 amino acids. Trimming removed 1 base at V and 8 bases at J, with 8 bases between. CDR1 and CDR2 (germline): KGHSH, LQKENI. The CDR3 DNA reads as TGTGCCAGCTCACCACTCAGATTCGAAAAACTGTTTTTT. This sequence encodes CASSPLRFEKLFF.

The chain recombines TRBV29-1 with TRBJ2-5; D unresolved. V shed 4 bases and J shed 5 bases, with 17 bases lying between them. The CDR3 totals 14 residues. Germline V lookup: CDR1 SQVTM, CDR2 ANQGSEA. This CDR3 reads CSVGVSSLRETQYF. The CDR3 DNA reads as TGCAGCGTTGGAGTCAGTAGCTTGCGGGAGACCCAGTACTTC.

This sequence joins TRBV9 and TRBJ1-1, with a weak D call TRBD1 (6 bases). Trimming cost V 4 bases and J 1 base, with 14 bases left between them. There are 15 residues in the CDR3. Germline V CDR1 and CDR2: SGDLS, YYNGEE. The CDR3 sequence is CASSPRGLGNTEAFF. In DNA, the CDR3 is TGTGCCAGCAGCCCGAGGGGGTTGGGGAACACTGAAGCTTTCTTT. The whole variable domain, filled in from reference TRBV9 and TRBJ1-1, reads DSGVTQTPKHLITATGQRVTLRCSPRSGDLSVYWYQQSLDQGLQFLIQYYNGEERAKGNILERFSAQQFPDLHSELNLSSLELGDSALYFCASSPRGLGNTEAFFGQGTRLTVV.

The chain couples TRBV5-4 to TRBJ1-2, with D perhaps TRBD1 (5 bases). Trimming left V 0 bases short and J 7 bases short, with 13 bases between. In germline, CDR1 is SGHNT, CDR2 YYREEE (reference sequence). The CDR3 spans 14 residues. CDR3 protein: CASSLAGGLSGYTF. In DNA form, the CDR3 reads TGTGCCAGCAGCTTGGCCGGGGGGTTGAGTGGCTACACCTTC. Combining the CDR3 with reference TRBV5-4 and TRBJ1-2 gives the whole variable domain ETGVTQSPTHLIKTRGQQVTLRCSSQSGHNTVSWYQQALGQGPQFIFQYYREEENGRGNFPPRFSGLQFPNYSSELNVNALELDDSALYLCASSLAGGLSGYTFGSGTRLTVV.

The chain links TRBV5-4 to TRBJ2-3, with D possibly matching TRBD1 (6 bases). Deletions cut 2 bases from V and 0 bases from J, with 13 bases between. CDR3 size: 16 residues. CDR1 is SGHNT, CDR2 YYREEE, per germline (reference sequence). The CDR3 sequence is CASSLGGRSSTDTQYF. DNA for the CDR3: TGTGCCAGCAGCTTAGGGGGACGTTCTAGCACAGATACGCAGTATTTT.

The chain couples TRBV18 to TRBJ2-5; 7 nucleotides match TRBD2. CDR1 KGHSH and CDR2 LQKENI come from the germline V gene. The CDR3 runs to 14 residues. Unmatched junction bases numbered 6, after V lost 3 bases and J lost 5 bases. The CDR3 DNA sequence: TGTGCCAGCTCACCCCTCGTGGGGGGGGAGACCCAGTACTTC. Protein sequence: CASSPLVGGETQYF.